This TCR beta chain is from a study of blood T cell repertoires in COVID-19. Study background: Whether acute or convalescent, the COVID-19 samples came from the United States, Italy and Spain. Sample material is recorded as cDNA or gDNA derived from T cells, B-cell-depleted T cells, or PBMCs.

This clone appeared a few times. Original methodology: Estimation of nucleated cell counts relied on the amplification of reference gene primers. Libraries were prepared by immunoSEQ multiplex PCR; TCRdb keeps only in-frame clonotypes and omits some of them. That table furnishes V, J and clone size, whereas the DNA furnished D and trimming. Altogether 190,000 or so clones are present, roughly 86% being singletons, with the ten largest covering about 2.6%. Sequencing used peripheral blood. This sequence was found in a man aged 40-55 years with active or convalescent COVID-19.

In DNA, the CDR3 is TGCGCCAGCAGCTTAACTAGCGGGGGTACATACAATGAGCAGTTCTTC. It is translated as CASSLTSGGTYNEQFF. The chain has TRBV5-1 and TRBJ2-1, with 11 bases aligning to TRBD2. Trimming took 2 bases from V and 4 from J; bases not matched to a gene: 5. This CDR3 contains 16 residues. CDR1 and CDR2 (germline): SGHRS, YFSETQ.